This T cell receptor (beta chain) appears in the sequencing data of a study of control samples from healthy donors and cancer patients. CDR1 and CDR2 from the germline V gene are SQVTM and ANQGSEA. CDR3 length equals 12 residues. The germline V and J ends were trimmed by 4 bases and 1 base, with 7 bases remaining between them. TCRdb's copy holds only in-frame clones and misses some; the assay was immunoSEQ multiplex PCR. The sample has some 73,000 clones, 94% seen once; the top ten hold around 6.4%. This TCR was sampled from a woman in her thirties or forties in good health. The chain recombines TRBV29-1 with TRBJ1-1; D remains unclear. Sequencing input: blood. The CDR3 DNA follows: TGCAGCGTTGTACTTCCGAACACTGAAGCTTTCTTT. Protein product: CSVVLPNTEAFF.